This T cell receptor (beta chain) was recovered during a study of shared clonotypes between healthy human individuals. Study background: CD4 naive and memory got three plates each, CD8 naive two, CD8 memory one.

The protocol was immunoSEQ multiplex PCR, while the TCRdb copy is restricted to in-frame clones and leaves out a portion. The sample lists around 1.1 million clones; more than 75% were seen once. CDR1 and CDR2 (germline): MNHEY, SMNVEV (reference sequence). V lost 0 bases to trimming and J lost 6 bases; unmatched junction nucleotides: 5. This CDR3 is built from 15 residues. The receptor's source is a man between 18 and 35 years old in good health. Some clones in this sample may be carry-over from other donors' samples. The sequenced material came from memory CD4+ T cells from PBMCs. Subset described: CD45RA-negative fraction. V is TRBV27 and J is TRBJ1-5; the match to TRBD1 covers 7 bases. For the CDR3, the DNA is TGTGCCAGCAGTTTATCGCCCGGGACAGCTCAGCCCCAGCATTTT. As protein: CASSLSPGTAQPQHF.